A few counts support the clone carrying this T cell receptor beta chain. Antigen unknown. This CDR3 has 19 residues. Trimming shortened V by 5 bases and J by 2 bases, and 25 bases separated the two germline ends. Per the germline V gene, CDR1 is SGHAT and CDR2 is FQNNGV. This record comes from a study of blood T cells in healthy people across ages. Overall study findings and caveats: TCR beta diversity per million T cells fell roughly linearly with age.

The authors ran a second PCR of about 7 to 11 cycles using a sample-barcoded 5' primer and a J-beta primer mix. MiXCR was run by TCRdb on the 5' RACE reads, yielding one entry per CDR3 protein. The table records some 750,000 distinct CDR3 sequences, about 20% of them present only once. The material sequenced was blood. The receptor's source is a man aged 70-80 years in good health. V and J are TRBV11-2 and TRBJ1-5; no reliable D call. The CDR3 sequence is CASSRRYSETQDGNQPQHF. DNA for the CDR3: TGTGCCAGCAGCCGACGGTACAGCGAAACCCAAGACGGCAATCAGCCCCAGCATTTT.